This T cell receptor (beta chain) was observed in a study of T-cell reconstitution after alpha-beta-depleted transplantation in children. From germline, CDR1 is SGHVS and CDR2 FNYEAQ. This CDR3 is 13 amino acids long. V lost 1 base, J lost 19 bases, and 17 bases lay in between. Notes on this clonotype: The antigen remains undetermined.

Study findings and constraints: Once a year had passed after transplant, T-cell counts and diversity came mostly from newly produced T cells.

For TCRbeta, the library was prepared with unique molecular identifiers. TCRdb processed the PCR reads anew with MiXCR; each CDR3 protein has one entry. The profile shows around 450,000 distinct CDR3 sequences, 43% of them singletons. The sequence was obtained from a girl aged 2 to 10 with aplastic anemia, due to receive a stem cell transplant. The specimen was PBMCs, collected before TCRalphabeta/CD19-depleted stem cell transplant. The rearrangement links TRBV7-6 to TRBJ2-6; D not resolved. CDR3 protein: CASSLEAQRELTF. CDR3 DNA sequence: TGTGCCAGCAGCTTAGAGGCCCAAAGAGAGCTTACTTTC.